These 13 T cell receptor beta chains were sequenced from one sample in a study of blood T cell repertoires in COVID-19. Sequencing was performed with immunoSEQ multiplex PCR; in TCRdb, only in-frame clones are kept and a portion is missing. The table records hundreds of thousands of clones, around 87% of them present only once. The sample comprised peripheral blood. Receptors originate from a man aged 55 to 70 with acute or convalescent COVID-19.

This chain uses TRBV30 with TRBJ1-1, with unresolved D. Germline V gene data show CDR1 as GTSNPN and CDR2 as SVGIG (reference sequence). The ends were cut back, 3 bases at V and 3 bases at J, with 14 bases in the middle. The CDR3 sequence is 14 residues long. CDR3: CAWRDGRMYTEAFF. In DNA, the CDR3 is TGTGCCTGGAGGGACGGGAGGATGTACACTGAAGCTTTCTTT.

This clone was seen only a few times. V is TRBV5-6 and J is TRBJ1-4, with D possibly being TRBD1 (5 bases). With 1 base removed from V and 12 bases from J, the gap between germline ends came to 13 bases. CDR1 SGHDT and CDR2 YYEEEE come from the germline V gene. The CDR3 has 13 residues. The CDR3 here is CASSLYQGWELFF. The DNA for the CDR3 is TGTGCCAGCAGCTTGTATCAGGGATGGGAACTGTTTTTT.

The chain is built from TRBV5-5 and TRBJ2-3; TRBD1 is a possible D gene (5 bases). This CDR3 has 16 amino acids. The germline V gene has CDR1 SGHKS and CDR2 YYEKEE (reference sequence). The V end was cut by 4 bases, the J end by 0 bases, with 15 bases between. The CDR3 DNA sequence: TGTGCCAGCAGCCCGCTACAGGAGACTAGCACAGATACGCAGTATTTT. The encoded protein is CASSPLQETSTDTQYF.

This chain joins TRBV2 and TRBJ1-5, with TRBD1 identical over 8 bases. V lost 5 bases and J lost 0; bases outside the gene matches: 9. Germline CDR1 SNHLY, CDR2 FYNNEI. This CDR3 comprises 17 residues. The CDR3 sequence: CASSQGQVTNSNQPQHF. CDR3 in DNA: TGTGCCAGCAGTCAGGGACAGGTTACTAATAGCAATCAGCCCCAGCATTTT.

V gene TRBV6-1 combines with J gene TRBJ2-2, with 7 bases that match TRBD1. The CDR3 covers 16 residues. Germline assignment: CDR1 MNHNS and CDR2 SASEGT. V lost 2 bases and J lost 1; bases outside the gene matches: 4. This CDR3 is CASSEKGARNTGELFF. Written as DNA, the CDR3 is TGTGCCAGCAGTGAAAAGGGGGCGCGGAACACCGGGGAGCTGTTTTTT.

Of note for this clone: The germline gene is not matched at one end of the junction; a read error may be the cause. V usage is TRBV7-9 and J usage is TRBJ2-7; 9 bases map to TRBD2. CDR1 SEHNR and CDR2 FQNEAQ come from the germline V gene (reference sequence). The CDR3 is 14 amino acids. The CDR3 nucleotides read TGTGCCAGCAGCTTCGGGACTAGCTCCCACGAGCAGTACTTC. This translates into CASSFGTSSHEQYF.

The genes are TRBV12-3 or TRBV12-4 and TRBJ2-7, with 10 bases lining up with TRBD1. The ends lost 10 bases at V and 6 bases at J; junction bases unmatched: 6. This CDR3 region has 12 residues. CDR3 DNA: TGTGCCACCGGGACAGGGGTTGGCGAGCAGTACTTC. Residues: CATGTGVGEQYF.

V and J are TRBV6-5 and TRBJ2-5, with D perhaps TRBD1 (6 bases). V lost 0 bases and J lost 5, with 13 bases in between. This CDR3 is 15 amino acids long. The germline V gene encodes CDR1 MNHEY and CDR2 SVGAGI. The CDR3 here is CASSYSPGQRETQYF. CDR3 DNA sequence: TGTGCCAGCAGTTACTCACCGGGACAAAGGGAGACCCAGTACTTC.

The chain combines TRBV6-5 with TRBJ1-1, with 7 bases aligning to TRBD1. The V gene's germline CDR1 is MNHEY and CDR2 SVGAGI. Trimming cost V 8 bases and J 4 bases; bases outside gene matches: 7. The CDR3 runs 13 residues. The CDR3 is CASGDSSITEAFF. CDR3 coding DNA: TGTGCCAGCGGGGACAGCAGTATCACTGAAGCTTTCTTT.

V gene TRBV7-2 combines with J gene TRBJ1-6; 7 positions match TRBD1. The junction had 11 bases not matched to a gene; V was cut back by 4 bases and J by 17 bases. Germline V gene data show CDR1 as SGHTA and CDR2 as FQGNSA. The CDR3 has 13 amino acids. The DNA of the CDR3 is TGTGCCAGCAGCTCAATTACCGGGACAGCCTTCCACTTT. It translates to CASSSITGTAFHF.

This chain uses TRBV6-5 with TRBJ1-5, with 7 bases fitting TRBD1. The CDR3 runs 13 residues. In germline, CDR1 is MNHEY, CDR2 SVGAGI. The junction had 4 bases not matched to a gene; V was cut back by 6 bases and J by 5 bases. CDR3 sequence reads: CASSQTGDQPQHF. In DNA form, the CDR3 reads TGTGCCAGCAGCCAAACAGGGGATCAGCCCCAGCATTTT.

The rearrangement links TRBV5-1 to TRBJ2-1; a weak D match, TRBD1 (6 bases). Trimming cost V 4 bases and J 0 bases, with 11 bases left between them. The CDR3 contains 15 residues. Per germline, CDR1 SGHRS and CDR2 YFSETQ. In DNA form, the CDR3 reads TGCGCCAGCAGCGTTAGGGGGAGCTCCTACAATGAGCAGTTCTTC. This translates into CASSVRGSSYNEQFF.

The chain recombines TRBV12-3 or TRBV12-4 with TRBJ2-7, with a tentative D call TRBD2 (5 bases). V was pared by 5 bases and J by 3 bases, with 8 bases between. The CDR3 is 12 residues long. CDR3 amino acids: CASSTAGYEQYF. The CDR3, as DNA: TGTGCCAGCAGTACCGCGGGCTACGAGCAGTACTTC.